Below, 25 T cell receptor beta chains from the same sample are listed, as sequenced in a study of spatial heterogeneity in lung cancer. Time point: blood at routine non-recurrence follow-up after resection. In TCRdb, the 5' RACE reads were re-called with MiXCR into one record per CDR3 protein. Here the sample spans 15,000 to 20,000 distinct CDR3 sequences, about 6% being singletons. Source: PBMCs, taken at follow-up. The receptors were sampled from a male donor with early-stage non-small cell lung cancer.

By frequency in the sample, this clonotype is medium-sized (0.01 to 0.1%). The gene calls are TRBV10-3 and TRBJ1-6; D not certain. V was trimmed by 6 bases and J by 7 bases, leaving 7 bases between them. The CDR3 length is 12 residues. Germline CDR1 and CDR2: ENHRY and SYGVKD. The DNA of the CDR3 is TGTGCCATCAGCCCAGAGAATTCACCCCTCCACTTT. Its translation: CAISPENSPLHF.

This clonotype was recorded a few times. This sequence joins TRBV7-2 and TRBJ2-3; maybe TRBD2 (5 bases). The CDR3 runs to 15 residues. CDR1 and CDR2 (germline): SGHTA, FQGNSA. With 5 bases removed from V and 2 bases from J, the gap between germline ends came to 14 bases. The CDR3: CASSPSIFDTDTQYF. The CDR3 DNA reads as TGTGCCAGCAGCCCTAGCATCTTCGACACAGATACGCAGTATTTT.

This clonotype was detected only a few times. V usage is TRBV18 and J usage is TRBJ1-2, with D possibly TRBD1 on 6 matching bases. The CDR3 is made up of 16 amino acids. Trimming took off 2 bases at V and 4 bases at J, with 17 bases between the two ends. The germline V gene encodes CDR1 KGHSH and CDR2 LQKENI. The chain's CDR3 is CASSPVAGANSYGYTF. The DNA of the CDR3 is TGTGCCAGCTCACCAGTAGCAGGGGCCAATTCCTATGGCTACACCTTC. Drawing the rest from reference TRBV18 and TRBJ1-2, the complete variable domain is NAGVMQNPRHLVRRRGQEARLRCSPMKGHSHVYWYRQLPEEGLKFMVYLQKENIIDESGMPKERFSAEFPKEGPSILRIQQVVRGDSAAYFCASSPVAGANSYGYTFGSGTRLTVV.

This clonotype was picked up many times. The gene calls are TRBV20-1 and TRBJ1-1; D is possibly TRBD1 (5 bases). Germline V gene lookup returns CDR1 DFQATT and CDR2 SNEGSKA (reference sequence). The CDR3 length is 13 residues. The V gene lost 6 bases and the J gene lost 0 bases, with 11 bases spanning the gap. The CDR3 spells CSAPDSLNTEAFF. CDR3 DNA: TGCAGTGCCCCCGACAGTCTGAACACTGAAGCTTTCTTT.

This clonotype was detected ten times or more. This chain joins TRBV7-3 and TRBJ2-5, with 12 bases lining up with TRBD2. The trim removed 5 bases at V and 7 bases at J, leaving 8 bases unmatched. This CDR3 contains 15 residues. The germline gives CDR1 SGHTA, CDR2 FQGTGA. CDR3 coding DNA: TGTGCCAGCAGCCCCGGGACTAGCGGGCCGGGGACCCAGTACTTC. Its translation: CASSPGTSGPGTQYF.

This clonotype was seen at least ten times. J is TRBJ2-1 and V is TRBV5-4, with D perhaps assigned TRBD1 or TRBD2 (5 bases each). Looked up from germline, CDR1 is SGHNT and CDR2 is YYREEE (reference sequence). V lost 6 bases, J lost 8 bases, and 18 bases lay in between. The CDR3 has 14 residues. The CDR3 sequence: CASKPGPQTHEQFF. The CDR3 DNA reads TGTGCCAGCAAACCGGGACCCCAAACCCATGAGCAGTTCTTC.

About this clonotype itself: Just one base apart from a much larger clone, this may be a read error. In this CDR3 the conserved last residue, phenylalanine or tryptophan, is missing, so a read error is likely. The chain couples TRBV20-1 to TRBJ2-3, with 8 bases matching TRBD1. V was pared by 3 bases and J by 3 bases, with 11 bases of the junction left unmatched. Germline V gene lookup returns CDR1 DFQATT and CDR2 SNEGSKA (reference sequence). This CDR3 region has 16 residues. In nucleotides, the CDR3 is TGCAGTGCTAGGGTGTTGACAGGGGCCGCGACAGATACGCAGTATTCT. Its translation is CSARVLTGAATDTQYS.

This clonotype was counted many times. The V and J genes are TRBV7-9 and TRBJ2-7; TRBD2 agrees at 10 bases. The V gene's germline CDR1 is SEHNR and CDR2 FQNEAQ (reference sequence). The CDR3 loop spans 15 amino acids. Trimming removed 1 base from V and 5 bases from J; junction bases left unmatched: 5. Here the CDR3 DNA reads TGTGCCAGCAGCTTAGGGGGGACTAGCGTGGACGAGCAGTACTTC. Translating it yields CASSLGGTSVDEQYF.

This clonotype was counted many times. The V and J genes are TRBV20-1 and TRBJ2-6, with D perhaps TRBD2 (6 bases). Germline assignment: CDR1 DFQATT and CDR2 SNEGSKA (reference sequence). The CDR3 is 16 amino acids. V was cut by 1 base and J by 3 bases, with 13 bases left in between. CDR3 protein: CSARGAEGGGANVLTF. In DNA, the CDR3 is TGCAGTGCTAGAGGGGCGGAGGGAGGTGGGGCCAACGTCCTGACTTTC.

This clonotype has ten or more counts. This chain connects TRBV20-1 to TRBJ2-5; D is uncertain. V gave up 5 bases and J gave up 4 bases, with 8 bases separating them. The CDR3 sequence is 11 residues long. Germline values: CDR1 DFQATT, CDR2 SNEGSKA (reference sequence). The CDR3 loop reads CSAPRVETQYF. Here the CDR3 DNA reads TGCAGTGCTCCGAGAGTAGAGACCCAGTACTTC.

By frequency in the sample, this clonotype is large (0.1 to 1%). The J gene is TRBJ2-1, the V gene TRBV4-2; D may be TRBD2 (5 bases). Germline-derived CDR1 and CDR2 are LGHNA and YNFKEQ. Trimming pared 0 bases from V and 4 bases from J, leaving 13 bases between. CDR3 length equals 16 residues. CDR3 sequence: CASSQEGRLLYNEQFF. CDR3 nucleotide sequence: TGTGCCAGCAGCCAAGAAGGGCGACTACTATACAATGAGCAGTTCTTC.

Ten or more counts support this clonotype. The chain is built from TRBV20-1 and TRBJ1-1; 8 positions match TRBD1. This CDR3 region has 12 residues. V was clipped by 4 bases and J by 5 bases; unmatched bases: 3. Per germline, CDR1 DFQATT and CDR2 SNEGSKA (reference sequence). The DNA of the CDR3 is TGCAGTGCTAAACAGGGGGGGACTGAAGCTTTCTTT. Translated: CSAKQGGTEAFF.

This clonotype was observed many times. This chain joins TRBV2 and TRBJ2-3; 11 positions agree with TRBD2. CDR1 is SNHLY, CDR2 FYNNEI, per germline. CDR3 size: 15 residues. V was clipped by 6 bases and J by 0 bases; unmatched bases: 2. DNA for the CDR3: TGTGCCAGCAGGGGACTAGCGGCTAGCACAGATACGCAGTATTTT. It encodes CASRGLAASTDTQYF.

This clonotype was seen many times. V gene TRBV27 combines with J gene TRBJ1-2; D unclear. The CDR3 length is 14 residues. Germline V gene lookup returns CDR1 MNHEY and CDR2 SMNVEV (reference sequence). V gave up 8 bases and J gave up 4 bases, with 17 bases separating them. The CDR3 region has the DNA TGTGCCAGCTGCGATTTACAATATTTCTATGGCTACACCTTC. This encodes CASCDLQYFYGYTF.

This clonotype was picked up many times. The chain employs TRBV11-1 and TRBJ2-3; D gene unclear. Trimming shortened V by 5 bases and J by 0 bases, and 12 bases separated the two germline ends. This CDR3 is built from 15 residues. The germline V gene encodes CDR1 SGHAT and CDR2 FQDESV (reference sequence). CDR3 bases: TGTGCCAGCAGCACCATCCTAGGAAGCACAGATACGCAGTATTTT. This sequence encodes CASSTILGSTDTQYF.

Ten or more counts support this clonotype. The chain is built from TRBV2 and TRBJ2-1; 14 bases agree with TRBD2. Germline loops: CDR1 SNHLY, CDR2 FYNNEI. The CDR3 has 14 residues. V lost 4 bases and J lost 9; bases outside the gene matches: 2. CDR3: CASSGLAGGGEQFF. CDR3 nucleotides: TGTGCCAGCAGTGGACTAGCGGGAGGGGGTGAGCAGTTCTTC.

This clonotype was seen ten or more times. V gene TRBV20-1 combines with J gene TRBJ2-1; D not resolved. The CDR3 covers 12 residues. Trimming cost V 0 bases and J 7 bases, with 7 bases left between them. Germline V CDR1 and CDR2: DFQATT, SNEGSKA (reference sequence). DNA of the CDR3: TGCAGTGCTAGAGAGCGGTGGAATGAGCAGTTCTTC. It translates to CSARERWNEQFF.

The chain has TRBV13 and TRBJ2-1; possible D gene TRBD2, 6 bases. Germline loops: CDR1 PRHDT, CDR2 FYEKMQ (reference sequence). This CDR3 has 17 residues. V lost 3 bases, J lost 8 bases, and 23 bases lay in between. CDR3 nucleotide sequence: TGTGCCAGCAGCTTGGCCCACCGTAGGACGGGCGGGGATGAGCAGTTCTTC. Protein: CASSLAHRRTGGDEQFF.

This clonotype was counted many times. The chain is built from TRBV5-1 and TRBJ1-2; D unresolved. Trimming shortened V by 0 bases and J by 0 bases, and 3 bases separated the two germline ends. Germline V gene sequence: CDR1 SGHRS, CDR2 YFSETQ. This CDR3 is built from 13 residues. CDR3 protein: CASSLDPNYGYTF. The CDR3 DNA follows: TGCGCCAGCAGCTTGGACCCTAACTATGGCTACACCTTC.

With regard to this clonotype: An end of the junction differs from the germline gene, which may be a read error. J is TRBJ2-2 and V is TRBV5-6; D gene ambiguous. The germline CDR1 and CDR2 sequences are SGHDT and YYEEEE. CDR3 length: 15 residues. The CDR3 protein is CVSSPRRPVPGELFF. The CDR3 DNA reads TGTGTCAGCAGCCCTAGACGTCCAGTCCCCGGGGAGCTGTTTTTT.

By proportion, this clonotype is medium-sized. The gene calls are TRBV7-9 and TRBJ2-7, with 9 nucleotides matching TRBD1. Germline CDR1 SEHNR, CDR2 FQNEAQ (reference sequence). The CDR3 has 14 residues. The V segment lost 1 base and the J segment 5 bases; nucleotides outside the gene matches: 3. The CDR3 here is CASSLVTGGDEQYF. The CDR3, as DNA: TGTGCCAGCAGCTTAGTAACAGGGGGCGACGAGCAGTACTTC.

This clonotype was seen repeatedly, ten times or more. This chain links TRBV5-6 with TRBJ2-3, with 7 nucleotides matching TRBD2. CDR1 and CDR2 (germline): SGHDT, YYEEEE. V trimming: 3 bases; J trimming: 8 bases; junction bases outside the gene matches: 9. The CDR3 is 14 amino acids. The CDR3, as DNA: TGTGCCAGCAGCTATGATAGGGCTAGCGGTACGCAGTATTTT. This encodes CASSYDRASGTQYF.

At least ten counts were recorded for this clonotype. J is TRBJ2-7 and V is TRBV5-4; 9 bases are shared with TRBD2. V trimming: 3 bases; J trimming: 6 bases; junction bases outside the gene matches: 7. CDR1 and CDR2 from the germline V gene are SGHNT and YYREEE (reference sequence). The CDR3 runs 14 residues. The CDR3: CASSWTGTSPEQYF. The CDR3 DNA reads as TGTGCCAGCAGCTGGACCGGGACTAGCCCCGAGCAGTACTTC.

In this sample, this clonotype turned up many times. The gene calls are TRBV20-1 and TRBJ2-7; 11 nucleotides match TRBD2. V was clipped by 5 bases and J by 1 base; unmatched bases: 10. The CDR3 is made up of 16 amino acids. CDR1 and CDR2 (germline): DFQATT, SNEGSKA (reference sequence). CDR3 in DNA: TGCAGTGCTGCCGACCACACTAGCGGGAGTTCCTACGAGCAGTACTTC. The encoded protein is CSAADHTSGSSYEQYF.

This clonotype has ten or more counts. This chain joins TRBV18 and TRBJ1-2; TRBD1 matches at 7 bases. With 2 bases clipped from V and 6 bases from J, the junction kept 12 bases outside the gene matches. In germline, CDR1 is KGHSH, CDR2 LQKENI. The CDR3 has 16 amino acids. The CDR3 bases are TGTGCCAGCTCACCAACCCCGGACAGGATTGCTCATGGCTACACCTTC. As protein: CASSPTPDRIAHGYTF.